Following are 22 T cell receptor beta chains from one sample sequenced in a study of T-cell memory formation after mild COVID-19. MiXCR, run by TCRdb on the 5' RACE reads, gives a single entry per CDR3 protein. The repertoire holds about 340,000 distinct CDR3 sequences, with around 13% as singletons. The sequencing sample was made of PBMCs or a T cell subset sorted from them (not recorded which). The receptors originated from a young man who had mild COVID-19 (a few samples of this study predate the infection). Cell type and time point are not known.

This clonotype was seen a few times. The J gene is TRBJ1-1, the V gene TRBV4-2, with TRBD1 identical over 7 bases. The trim removed 5 bases at V and 4 bases at J, leaving 7 bases unmatched. In germline, CDR1 is LGHNA, CDR2 YNFKEQ. This CDR3 is 14 amino acids long. CDR3 residues: CASSSGGEGTEAFF. CDR3 bases: TGTGCCAGCAGCTCAGGGGGGGAAGGCACTGAAGCTTTCTTT.

The rearrangement links TRBV20-1 to TRBJ2-3; 10 nucleotides align to TRBD2. The CDR3 runs to 16 residues. J was trimmed by 0 bases and V by 3 bases; bases with no gene match: 6. Per the germline V gene, CDR1 is DFQATT and CDR2 is SNEGSKA (reference sequence). Here the CDR3 reads CSASGLAGASTDTQYF. The CDR3 DNA is TGCAGTGCTAGTGGCCTAGCGGGGGCTAGCACAGATACGCAGTATTTT.

This clonotype has a handful of counts. The V gene is TRBV7-8, the J gene TRBJ1-2, with D maybe TRBD1 (5 bases). Germline assignment: CDR1 SGHVS and CDR2 FQNEAQ. The V gene lost 1 base and the J gene lost 8 bases, with 17 bases spanning the gap. The CDR3 has 15 residues. The CDR3 DNA reads TGTGCCAGCAGCTTAGAAGCTCGGGGGTTGAAAGGCTACACCTTC. Protein sequence: CASSLEARGLKGYTF. Using reference TRBV7-8 and TRBJ1-2 for the parts outside the CDR3, the full variable domain is GAGVSQSPRYKVAKRGQDVALRCDPISGHVSLFWYQQALGQGPEFLTYFQNEAQLDKSGLPSDRFFAERPEGSVSTLKIQRTQQEDSAVYLCASSLEARGLKGYTFGSGTRLTVV.

This clonotype is deemed medium-sized. V and J are TRBV6-4 and TRBJ2-1; 10 bases agree with TRBD2. Looked up from germline, CDR1 is MRHNA and CDR2 is SNTAGT. Losses at the gene ends were 4 bases for V and 2 bases for J; bases not matched to a gene: 2. The CDR3 loop spans 15 amino acids. The CDR3 DNA reads TGTGCCAGCAGTGGGACTAGCGGAACCTACAATGAGCAGTTCTTC. Its translation is CASSGTSGTYNEQFF.

In its sample, this clonotype was seen a few times. The rearrangement links TRBV6-6 to TRBJ2-5, with TRBD2 identical over 11 bases. With 4 bases clipped from V and 0 bases from J, the junction kept 4 bases outside the gene matches. The CDR3 has 16 amino acids. Germline V gene lookup returns CDR1 MNHNY and CDR2 SVGAGI (reference sequence). As DNA, the CDR3 is TGTGCCAGCAGTTCACCGGGACTAGCGGACCAAGAGACCCAGTACTTC. Residues: CASSSPGLADQETQYF.

V usage is TRBV4-3 and J usage is TRBJ2-1, with a possible D match to TRBD2 (7 bases). CDR1 and CDR2 (germline): LGHNA, YSLEER. This CDR3 contains 14 residues. V lost 3 bases and J 6 bases, leaving 12 bases between the germline ends. CDR3 DNA sequence: TGCGCCAGCAGCCAGCGGGGGCCACTCAATGAGCAGTTCTTC. Encoded protein: CASSQRGPLNEQFF.

V gene TRBV2 combines with J gene TRBJ2-1; 9 bases fit TRBD2. Trimming removed 5 bases from V and 7 bases from J; junction bases left unmatched: 12. This CDR3 comprises 16 residues. The germline CDR1 and CDR2 sequences are SNHLY and FYNNEI. The CDR3 reads CASSLMSVAGVNEQFF. The CDR3 nucleotides read TGTGCCAGCAGTCTTATGTCGGTAGCGGGGGTGAATGAGCAGTTCTTC.

The CDR3 spells CASSLSGSLGEQFF. In DNA, the CDR3 is TGTGCCAGCAGCTTATCGGGTTCATTGGGTGAGCAGTTCTTC. This chain uses TRBV11-3 with TRBJ2-1; D gene unclear. CDR1 is SGHNT, CDR2 YENEEA, per germline. CDR3 length: 14 amino acids. The V and J ends lost 2 bases and 9 bases respectively, with 14 bases between them. Full variable domain (missing parts from reference TRBV11-3 and TRBJ2-1): EAGVVQSPRYKIIEKKQPVAFWCNPISGHNTLYWYLQNLGQGPELLIRYENEEAVDDSQLPKDRFSAERLKGVDSTLKIQPAELGDSAVYLCASSLSGSLGEQFFGPGTRLTVL.

This chain links TRBV14 with TRBJ2-5; D is possibly TRBD2 (7 bases). The germline V and J ends were trimmed by 1 base and 4 bases, with 13 bases remaining between them. CDR3 length: 15 amino acids. The germline gives CDR1 SGHDN, CDR2 FVKESK. The CDR3: CASSQALAGAETQYF. DNA of the CDR3: TGTGCCAGCAGCCAAGCCTTGGCGGGGGCAGAGACCCAGTACTTC.

The chain is built from TRBV7-7 and TRBJ2-1; D call uncertain. Trimming removed 3 bases at V and 0 bases at J, with 9 bases between. CDR3 length: 15 residues. CDR1 is SSHAT, CDR2 FNYEAQ, per germline (reference sequence). The CDR3 bases are TGTGCCAGCAGCTTGCGGAGAAGCTCCTACAATGAGCAGTTCTTC. Protein sequence: CASSLRRSSYNEQFF.

The V call is TRBV28, the J call TRBJ2-5; D is ambiguous. V was cut by 4 bases and J by 0 bases, with 6 bases left in between. CDR1 and CDR2 (germline): MDHEN, SYDVKM. This CDR3 spans 13 amino acids. The DNA for the CDR3 is TGTGCCAGCAGTTGGAGTAACCAAGAGACCCAGTACTTC. This sequence encodes CASSWSNQETQYF. Supplemented by reference TRBV28 and TRBJ2-5, the full variable domain reads DVKVTQSSRYLVKRTGEKVFLECVQDMDHENMFWYRQDPGLGLRLIYFSYDVKMKEKGDIPEGYSVSREKKERFSLILESASTNQTSMYLCASSWSNQETQYFGPGTRLLVL.

This clonotype was counted between two and nine times. The rearrangement joins TRBV5-1 to TRBJ1-6; 7 nucleotides line up with TRBD1. With 0 bases clipped from V and 7 bases from J, the junction kept 13 bases outside the gene matches. The CDR3 loop spans 18 amino acids. Germline V lookup: CDR1 SGHRS, CDR2 YFSETQ. The CDR3 DNA follows: TGCGCCAGCAGCTTGGCCAGGTCATCGCAGGGGGAAAATTCACCCCTCCACTTT. Translating gives CASSLARSSQGENSPLHF.

This clonotype was seen a handful of times. The chain employs TRBV5-1 and TRBJ2-7, with TRBD1 identical over 11 bases. Losses at the gene ends were 3 bases for V and 0 bases for J; bases not matched to a gene: 8. The germline gives CDR1 SGHRS, CDR2 YFSETQ. The CDR3 extends over 17 amino acids. The CDR3 sequence: CASSSGTGGWTSYEQYV. CDR3 DNA sequence: TGCGCCAGCAGCTCCGGGACAGGGGGTTGGACCTCCTACGAGCAGTACGTC.

This clonotype was detected a few times. The J gene is TRBJ1-2, the V gene TRBV25-1; D unclear. From germline, CDR1 is MGHDK and CDR2 SYGVNS. Trimming took 0 bases from V and 4 from J, leaving 15 bases between them. There are 16 residues in the CDR3. CDR3 bases: TGTGCCAGCAGTGAATATGGGCCCGGGTTGCTCTATGGCTACACCTTC. Encoded protein: CASSEYGPGLLYGYTF.

This clonotype turned up a few times. The genes are TRBV6-1 and TRBJ2-1; maybe TRBD2 (5 bases). This CDR3 has 16 amino acids. Per germline, CDR1 MNHNS and CDR2 SASEGT. Trimming shortened V by 9 bases and J by 5 bases, and 23 bases separated the two germline ends. CDR3 loop: CASLPRAGVTNNEQFF. DNA of the CDR3: TGTGCCAGTCTCCCCCGGGCGGGCGTAACAAACAATGAGCAGTTCTTC.

The chain is built from TRBV28 and TRBJ1-5; possibly TRBD1 for D (6 bases). The CDR3 covers 15 residues. Trimming left V 5 bases short and J 11 bases short, with 22 bases between. Per the germline V gene, CDR1 is MDHEN and CDR2 is SYDVKM. This CDR3 is CASSPRDIELRAQHF. CDR3 in DNA: TGTGCCAGCAGTCCACGGGACATCGAGCTGAGGGCCCAGCATTTT. Complete variable domain (other parts from reference TRBV28 and TRBJ1-5): DVKVTQSSRYLVKRTGEKVFLECVQDMDHENMFWYRQDPGLGLRLIYFSYDVKMKEKGDIPEGYSVSREKKERFSLILESASTNQTSMYLCASSPRDIELRAQHFGDGTRLSIL.

This sequence joins TRBV5-1 and TRBJ2-1; the match to TRBD1 covers 8 bases. This CDR3 is built from 16 residues. V shed 0 bases and J 2 bases; nucleotides not matched to a gene: 4. The germline V gene encodes CDR1 SGHRS and CDR2 YFSETQ. The CDR3 DNA reads TGCGCCAGCAGCTTGGGCCAGGGGGCGGCCTACAATGAGCAGTTCTTC. Translation: CASSLGQGAAYNEQFF.

The table lists this clonotype with many counts. The chain uses TRBV6-6 and TRBJ2-5, with 7 bases lining up with TRBD1. The CDR3 has 15 amino acids. J lost 0 bases, V lost 5 bases, and 6 bases had no gene match. The germline gives CDR1 MNHNY, CDR2 SVGAGI (reference sequence). CDR3 region: CASSDRDRYQETQYF. CDR3 nucleotide sequence: TGTGCCAGCAGTGACCGGGACAGATACCAAGAGACCCAGTACTTC.

This clonotype has a handful of counts. V is TRBV20-1 and J is TRBJ2-2; 8 bases agree with TRBD1. The CDR3 extends over 16 amino acids. Unmatched junction bases numbered 8, after V lost 3 bases and J lost 2 bases. Germline lookup yields CDR1 DFQATT and CDR2 SNEGSKA (reference sequence). CDR3 coding DNA: TGCAGTGCTAGCTCGTCCAGGGGGCTAAACACCGGGGAGCTGTTTTTT. It is translated as CSASSSRGLNTGELFF.

The rearrangement joins TRBV27 to TRBJ2-7; TRBD1 agrees at 7 bases. This CDR3 spans 14 amino acids. The junction had 10 bases not matched to a gene; V was cut back by 6 bases and J by 5 bases. Germline-derived CDR1 and CDR2 are MNHEY and SMNVEV (reference sequence). The CDR3 DNA reads as TGTGCCAGCAGGAGGGGGACAGTACTAGACGAGCAGTACTTC. Protein: CASRRGTVLDEQYF.

The chain couples TRBV5-5 to TRBJ2-2, with a weak D call TRBD2 (5 bases). This CDR3 spans 16 amino acids. Trimming pared 0 bases from V and 3 bases from J, leaving 12 bases between. Looked up from germline, CDR1 is SGHKS and CDR2 is YYEKEE (reference sequence). CDR3 sequence reads: CASSLVAPLYTGELFF. The CDR3 region has the DNA TGTGCCAGCAGCTTGGTAGCGCCCCTATACACCGGGGAGCTGTTTTTT.

This clonotype has just a few counts. J is TRBJ2-4 and V is TRBV19; perhaps TRBD1 as D (6 bases). Germline CDR1 is LNHDA and CDR2 is SQIVND (reference sequence). Trimming took 6 bases from V and 10 from J, leaving 16 bases between them. The CDR3 is made up of 13 amino acids. The CDR3 bases are TGTGCCAGTAGGCAAGCCGGGACAACAATTCAGTACTTC. This sequence encodes CASRQAGTTIQYF. The complete variable domain, with remaining parts taken from reference TRBV19 and TRBJ2-4, reads DGGITQSPKYLFRKEGQNVTLSCEQNLNHDAMYWYRQDPGQGLRLIYYSQIVNDFQKGDIAEGYSVSREKKESFPLTVTSAQKNPTAFYLCASRQAGTTIQYFGAGTRLSVL.